The clone carrying this TCR beta chain was detected ten times or more. The antigen remains undetermined. Germline lookup yields CDR1 MNHNS and CDR2 SASEGT. This CDR3 comprises 15 residues. Trimming took 0 bases from V and 0 from J, leaving 8 bases between them. This record belongs to a study of identical twins. Findings and caveats of the study: Insertion counts were lower in abundant cord blood beta clonotypes, a trend that memory repertoires did not show.

Carrying unique molecular identifiers, the cDNA also gained a universal primer site through template switching. One entry per CDR3 protein results from TCRdb running MiXCR on the 5' RACE reads. Here the sample spans 300,000 to 400,000 distinct CDR3 sequences, approximately 13% being singletons. The sample was also reused in another study, on yellow fever vaccine responses in identical twins.

V gene TRBV6-1 combines with J gene TRBJ1-1; unclear D gene. The sequenced sample was CD8+ T cells sorted from blood. The source is a woman in her late teens or twenties in good health. The CDR3 protein is CASSEARSLNTEAFF. The CDR3 nucleotides read TGTGCCAGCAGTGAAGCGAGATCCTTGAACACTGAAGCTTTCTTT.